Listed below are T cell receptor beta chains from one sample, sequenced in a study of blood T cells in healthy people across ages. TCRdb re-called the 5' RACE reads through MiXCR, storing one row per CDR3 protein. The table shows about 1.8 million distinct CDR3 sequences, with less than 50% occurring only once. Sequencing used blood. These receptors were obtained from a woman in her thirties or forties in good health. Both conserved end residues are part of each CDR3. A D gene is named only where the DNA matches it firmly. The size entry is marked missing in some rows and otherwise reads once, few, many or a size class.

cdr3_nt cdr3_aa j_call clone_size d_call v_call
TGTGCCAGCAGTACCAGACAAGGTTATCAGCCCCAGCATTTT CASSTRQGYQPQHF TRBJ1-5 . . TRBV7-2
TGCAGCGCCAGTTCCAACGGAGCCACAGATACGCAGTATTTT CSASSNGATDTQYF TRBJ2-3 few . TRBV29-1
TGTGCCAGCAGCTTAGCGACAGGGAGGGGACTTCGGGAGACCCAGTACTTC CASSLATGRGLRETQYF TRBJ2-5 . . TRBV7-6
TGCAGTGCTAGGAAGGGGGATACTGAAGCTTTCTTT CSARKGDTEAFF TRBJ1-1 . . TRBV20-1
TGTGCCAGCAGTCCGCCGGGCGGAACCTCCACAGATACGCAGTATTTT CASSPPGGTSTDTQYF TRBJ2-3 few . TRBV6-2/TRBV6-3
TGTGCCACCAGTGATCCTAGAGACAGGGGAGATACGCAGTATTTT CATSDPRDRGDTQYF TRBJ2-3 . TRBD1 TRBV24-1
TGCAGTGCTTTACTAGCGGACGGCACAGATACGCAGTATTTT CSALLADGTDTQYF TRBJ2-3 . TRBD2 TRBV20-1
TGCAGTGCTAGCGGGGGGCGGGGTAGCAATCAGCCCCAGCATTTT CSASGGRGSNQPQHF TRBJ1-5 few . TRBV20-1
TGTGCCAGCAGCTTCCGGGGAGGGCTAGCCAAAAACATTCAGTACTTC CASSFRGGLAKNIQYF TRBJ2-4 . TRBD2 TRBV5-6
TGCGCCAGCAGCCAAGACGGACGGGGTACCCAGTACTTC CASSQDGRGTQYF TRBJ2-5 few . TRBV4-3
TGTGCCAGCACTAAATTTGCAGGGATCGAGCAGTACTTC CASTKFAGIEQYF TRBJ2-7 few . TRBV12-3/TRBV12-4
TGCAGTGCTAGTTACGGAACTTACTATGGCTACACCTTC CSASYGTYYGYTF TRBJ1-2 . . TRBV20-1
TGCAGTGCTATACGGTACGAGCAGTACTTC CSAIRYEQYF TRBJ2-7 . . TRBV20-1
TGTGCCAGCAGATTCGGAGGACAGGCTTGGGAAAAACTGTTTTTT CASRFGGQAWEKLFF TRBJ1-4 . TRBD1 TRBV6-2/TRBV6-3
TGTGCCAGCAGCCAAGGGCTCTCCTCCTCCTACGAGCAGTACTTC CASSQGLSSSYEQYF TRBJ2-7 few . TRBV3-1
TGCAGCGCTGAGGTTGATTTTGCGGGAGAGACCCAGTACTTC CSAEVDFAGETQYF TRBJ2-5 . . TRBV29-1
TGCGCCAGCACACAGGGATCTCGAGAGACCCAGTACTTC CASTQGSRETQYF TRBJ2-5 . . TRBV5-1
TGTGCCAGCAGTTACTCGATTTCCAGCGGGGGACTACAATTCGAGCAGTTCTTC CASSYSISSGGLQFEQFF TRBJ2-1 . TRBD2 TRBV6-2/TRBV6-3
TGTGCCAGCAGCTCAGTTCGGCAGGCCACCTACGAGCAGTACTTC CASSSVRQATYEQYF TRBJ2-7 few . TRBV5-6
TGTGCCAGCAGCTCTCAGGGTCTTGGCACAGATACGCAGTATTTT CASSSQGLGTDTQYF TRBJ2-3 . . TRBV7-2
TGCGCCAGCAGCGGGAGCGGGCGTAGCTCCTACAATGAGCAGTTCTTC CASSGSGRSSYNEQFF TRBJ2-1 . . TRBV5-1
TGTGCCAGCAGTCGAGCGGGGGAGCGCCAAGAGACCCAGTACTTC CASSRAGERQETQYF TRBJ2-5 . TRBD2 TRBV7-2
TGTGCCACCAGCAGAGCTGGTAGCGGAGACTACAATGAGCAGTTCTTC CATSRAGSGDYNEQFF TRBJ2-1 . . TRBV15
TGTGCCAGCAGTAACCAGGACAGGGGGCGCTACAATGAGCAGTTCTTC CASSNQDRGRYNEQFF TRBJ2-1 . TRBD1 TRBV6-6
TGTGCCAGCAGTTTATCGACAGGTTTTGGCAGGGATGAGCAGTTCTTC CASSLSTGFGRDEQFF TRBJ2-1 . . TRBV27
TGCAGCGTTGACAGGGGGTACCACGAGCAGTACTTC CSVDRGYHEQYF TRBJ2-7 few TRBD1 TRBV29-1
TGTGCCAGCAGCTTAGAGCGGGGGGACAAAGAGTTCTTC CASSLERGDKEFF TRBJ2-1 few TRBD2 TRBV7-9
TGTGCCAGCCTAACGACAGGGAGCTACGAGCAGTACTTC CASLTTGSYEQYF TRBJ2-7 . TRBD1 TRBV7-2
TGTGCCAGCAGCTTTACCACAGGGTCCGGGGCCAACGTCCTGACTTTC CASSFTTGSGANVLTF TRBJ2-6 . . TRBV7-8
TGTGCCAGCACCCCGGGACTAGCGGAGAACAATGAGCAGTTCTTC CASTPGLAENNEQFF TRBJ2-1 once TRBD2 TRBV7-8
TGTGCCAGCAGCCTCTGGACTAGCGGGGATACGCAGTATTTT CASSLWTSGDTQYF TRBJ2-3 . TRBD2 TRBV7-2
TGTGCCAGCTCACCTTGGACTAGCGGAGCGTACCAAGAGACCCAGTACTTC CASSPWTSGAYQETQYF TRBJ2-5 few TRBD2 TRBV18
TGCAGTGCGCAACTACAGGGGAGACTCCGTACTAGCACAGATACGCAGTATTTT CSAQLQGRLRTSTDTQYF TRBJ2-3 . TRBD1 TRBV20-1
TGTGCCAGCAGTTTAAGCGGAGGGGGTTTCTACAATGAGCAGTTCTTC CASSLSGGGFYNEQFF TRBJ2-1 . . TRBV28
TGTGCCAGCAGTCAAATGGGCGGACAGTCCCATTCCTCCGCCTACAATGAGCAGTTCTTC CASSQMGGQSHSSAYNEQFF TRBJ2-1 . . TRBV2
TGTGCCAGCAATCCTAGCGGGGGGGCCATTAAAGATACGCAGTATTTT CASNPSGGAIKDTQYF TRBJ2-3 . TRBD2 TRBV27
TGTGCTAGTGGTCCTAGTGACGAGGGCTACACCTTC CASGPSDEGYTF TRBJ1-2 . . TRBV12-5
TGTGCCAGCTCACCACTGGGCGCCAGGGTCCCCCACGAGCAGTACTTC CASSPLGARVPHEQYF TRBJ2-7 . . TRBV18
TGCAGCGTTCGGGTTTCTCCGACCGAGCAGTACTTC CSVRVSPTEQYF TRBJ2-7 . . TRBV29-1
TGTGCCAGCAGTCTGACCCGACAGCTAAGCTCCTACGAGCAGTACTTC CASSLTRQLSSYEQYF TRBJ2-7 . . TRBV27
TGTGCCAGCAGTTACTCGCGGGGCCGATACAATGAGCAGTTCTTC CASSYSRGRYNEQFF TRBJ2-1 few . TRBV6-5
TGTGCCAGCAGTTCCGTTCGTTCGGCGAGCTCCTACAATGAGCAGTTCTTC CASSSVRSASSYNEQFF TRBJ2-1 . . TRBV12-3/TRBV12-4
TGTGCCAGCAGTTACTCTCGGTCCTCTGGCTACACCTTC CASSYSRSSGYTF TRBJ1-2 . . TRBV6-5
TGTGCCAGCAGTTCCGGACAGGGGGTGGGGCTCTCCTACAATGAGCAGTTCTTC CASSSGQGVGLSYNEQFF TRBJ2-1 few TRBD1 TRBV28
TGCGCCAGCAGCTTGGATGGAGGGGGTGTGCGAGAGACCCAGTACTTC CASSLDGGGVRETQYF TRBJ2-5 . . TRBV5-1
TGCAGTGCGTTACAGCGGTCCCAGTACTTC CSALQRSQYF TRBJ2-5 . . TRBV20-1
TGTGCCAGCAGTTTAGCCGCACGGGGGAACACTGAAGCTTTCTTT CASSLAARGNTEAFF TRBJ1-1 . . TRBV12-3/TRBV12-4
TGTGCCAGCAGCTTGTCGCAGGATAGCACAGATACGCAGTATTTT CASSLSQDSTDTQYF TRBJ2-3 few . TRBV5-6
TGCAGTGCTAGAGATTTCGTCAGGAACACTGAAGCTTTCTTT CSARDFVRNTEAFF TRBJ1-1 . . TRBV20-1
TGCGCCAGCAGCCAAGTACGGGGCTCCTATAATTCACCCCTCCACTTT CASSQVRGSYNSPLHF TRBJ1-6 . . TRBV4-3
TGCGCCAGCAGCCAAGCCGGACAGTTCCAAGAGACCCAGTACTTC CASSQAGQFQETQYF TRBJ2-5 few . TRBV4-1
TGTGCCACCAGGTTAGGGACAGGGCCTCACGAGCAGTACTTC CATRLGTGPHEQYF TRBJ2-7 . TRBD1 TRBV15
TGTGCCAGCAGCTTAGCGGGGAGGGATGACTATGGTTACACCTTC CASSLAGRDDYGYTF TRBJ1-2 . . TRBV7-2